This TCR beta chain was identified in a study of identical twins. Broader study findings: While abundant cord blood beta clonotypes carried fewer insertions, memory repertoires showed no such pattern.

Points on this clonotype: Its antigen is undetermined.

Trimming shortened V by 0 bases and J by 3 bases, and 6 bases separated the two germline ends. CDR1 and CDR2 (germline): SGHDT, YYEEEE. The CDR3 covers 13 residues. Each CDR3 protein is one row after TCRdb ran MiXCR on the 5' RACE reads. Seen here are 600,000 to 700,000 distinct CDR3 sequences, roughly 20% observed once, and the top ten hold approximately 4.3%. The same data also went into a second study, on T cells expressing NK-cell markers. That paper notes: Obtained from sorted CD3+CD56+NKG2C+, CD3+CD56+NKG2C- and CD3+CD56-NKG2C+ T cells were the TCR beta repertoires. One of eight sequenced donors was HCMV-seronegative; the other seven were seropositive. Of the CD8+ T cell pool in roughly six donors, roughly 1.0-7.0% was accounted for by dominant NKG2C+ clonotypes.

This receptor was identified in a young woman in good health. This sequence joins TRBV5-6 and TRBJ2-5; D gene ambiguous. The sequencing sample was made of PBMCs. CDR3 sequence (DNA): TGTGCCAGCAGCTTGGAACTGAAAGAGACCCAGTACTTC. As protein: CASSLELKETQYF.